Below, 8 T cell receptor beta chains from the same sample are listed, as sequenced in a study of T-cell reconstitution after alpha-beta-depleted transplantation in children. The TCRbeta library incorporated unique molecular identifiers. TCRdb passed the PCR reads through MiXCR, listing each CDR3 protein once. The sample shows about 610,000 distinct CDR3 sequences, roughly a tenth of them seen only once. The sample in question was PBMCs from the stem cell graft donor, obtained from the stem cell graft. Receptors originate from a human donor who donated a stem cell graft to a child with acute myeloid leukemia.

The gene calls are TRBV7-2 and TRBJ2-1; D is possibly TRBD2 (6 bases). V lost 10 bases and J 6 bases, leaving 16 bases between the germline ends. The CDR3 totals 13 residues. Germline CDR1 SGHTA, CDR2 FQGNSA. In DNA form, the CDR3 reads TGTGCCACCCGGCGGGACGGACTCAATGAGCAGTTCTTC. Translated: CATRRDGLNEQFF.

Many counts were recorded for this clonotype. The CDR3 spells CASSRGSGSWDEQYF. The CDR3 DNA reads as TGCGCCAGCAGCCGAGGTAGCGGGAGCTGGGACGAGCAGTACTTC. This chain joins TRBV5-1 and TRBJ2-7; 9 bases map to TRBD2. This CDR3 region has 15 residues. The V segment lost 4 bases and the J segment 5 bases; nucleotides outside the gene matches: 10. Germline CDR1 reads SGHRS; CDR2 reads YFSETQ.

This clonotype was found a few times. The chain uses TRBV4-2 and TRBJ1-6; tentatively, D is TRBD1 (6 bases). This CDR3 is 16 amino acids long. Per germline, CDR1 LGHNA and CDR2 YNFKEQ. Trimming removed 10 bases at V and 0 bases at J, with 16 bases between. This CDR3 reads CATQPDRSSYNSPLHF. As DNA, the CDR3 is TGTGCCACCCAACCAGACAGGAGCTCCTATAATTCACCCCTCCACTTT.

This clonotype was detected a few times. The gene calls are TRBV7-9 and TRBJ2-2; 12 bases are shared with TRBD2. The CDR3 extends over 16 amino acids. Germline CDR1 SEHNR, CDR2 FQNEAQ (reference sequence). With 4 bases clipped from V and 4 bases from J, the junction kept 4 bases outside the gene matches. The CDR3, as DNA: TGTGCCAGCAGCTCGACTAGCGGGAGTATCACCGGGGAGCTGTTTTTT. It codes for CASSSTSGSITGELFF.

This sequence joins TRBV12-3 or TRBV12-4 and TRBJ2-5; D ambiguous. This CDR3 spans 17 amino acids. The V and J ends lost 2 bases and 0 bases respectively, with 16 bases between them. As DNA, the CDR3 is TGTGCCAGCAGTTTATGGATTGGGCTAGGGAACCAAGAGACCCAGTACTTC. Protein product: CASSLWIGLGNQETQYF.

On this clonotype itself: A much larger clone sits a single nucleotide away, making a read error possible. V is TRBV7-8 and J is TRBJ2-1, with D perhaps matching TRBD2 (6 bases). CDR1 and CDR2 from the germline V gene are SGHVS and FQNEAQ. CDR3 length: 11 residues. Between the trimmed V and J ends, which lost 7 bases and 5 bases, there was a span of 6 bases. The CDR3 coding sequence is TGTGCCAGCAAGCGGGACAATGAGCAGTTCTTC. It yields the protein CASKRDNEQFF.

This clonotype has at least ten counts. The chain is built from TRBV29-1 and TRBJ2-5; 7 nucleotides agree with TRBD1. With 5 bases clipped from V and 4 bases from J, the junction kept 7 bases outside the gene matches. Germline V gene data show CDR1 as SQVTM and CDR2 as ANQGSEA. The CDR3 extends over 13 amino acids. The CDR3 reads CSVNRGGAETQYF. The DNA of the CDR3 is TGCAGCGTTAACAGGGGTGGGGCAGAGACCCAGTACTTC.

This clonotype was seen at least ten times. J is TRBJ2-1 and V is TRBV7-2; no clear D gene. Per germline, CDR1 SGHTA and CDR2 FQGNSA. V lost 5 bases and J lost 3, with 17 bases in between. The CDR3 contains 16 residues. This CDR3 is CASSPWGNQDYNEQFF. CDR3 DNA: TGTGCCAGCAGCCCCTGGGGTAATCAGGACTACAATGAGCAGTTCTTC.